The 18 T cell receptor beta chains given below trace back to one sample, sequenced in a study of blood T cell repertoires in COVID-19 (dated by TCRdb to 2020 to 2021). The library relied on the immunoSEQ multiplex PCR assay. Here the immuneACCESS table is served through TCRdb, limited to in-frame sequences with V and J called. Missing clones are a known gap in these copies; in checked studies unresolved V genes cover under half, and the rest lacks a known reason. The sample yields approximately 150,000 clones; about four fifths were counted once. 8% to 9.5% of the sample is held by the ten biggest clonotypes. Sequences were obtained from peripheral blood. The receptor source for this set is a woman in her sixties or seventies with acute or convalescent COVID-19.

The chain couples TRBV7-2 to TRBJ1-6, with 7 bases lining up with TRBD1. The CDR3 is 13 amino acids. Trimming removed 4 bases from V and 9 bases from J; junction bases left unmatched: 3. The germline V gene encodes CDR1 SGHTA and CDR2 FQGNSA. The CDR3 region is CASSSQGGSPLHF. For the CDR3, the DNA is TGTGCCAGCAGCTCTCAGGGGGGTTCACCCCTCCACTTT.

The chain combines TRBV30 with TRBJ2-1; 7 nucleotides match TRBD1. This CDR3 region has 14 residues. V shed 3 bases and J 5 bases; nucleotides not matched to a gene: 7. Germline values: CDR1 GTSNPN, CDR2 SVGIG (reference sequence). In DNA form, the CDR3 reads TGTGCCTGGAGAAGGGACAGCCGCCACAATGAGCAGTTCTTC. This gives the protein CAWRRDSRHNEQFF.

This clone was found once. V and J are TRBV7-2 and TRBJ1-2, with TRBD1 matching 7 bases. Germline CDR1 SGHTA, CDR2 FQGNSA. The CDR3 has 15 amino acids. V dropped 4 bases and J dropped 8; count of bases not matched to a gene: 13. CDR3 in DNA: TGTGCCAGCAGCTCGTACAGGGGAGCTCCGAAAGGCTACACCTTC. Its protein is CASSSYRGAPKGYTF.

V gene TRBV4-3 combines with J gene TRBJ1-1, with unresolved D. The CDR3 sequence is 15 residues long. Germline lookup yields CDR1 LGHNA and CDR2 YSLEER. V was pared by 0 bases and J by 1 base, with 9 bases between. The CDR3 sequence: CASSQESGPNTEAFF. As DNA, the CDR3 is TGCGCCAGCAGCCAAGAGTCTGGCCCGAACACTGAAGCTTTCTTT.

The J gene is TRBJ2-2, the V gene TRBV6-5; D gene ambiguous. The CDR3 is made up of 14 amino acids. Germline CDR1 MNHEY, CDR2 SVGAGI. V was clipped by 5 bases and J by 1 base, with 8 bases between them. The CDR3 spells CASSRDLNTGELFF. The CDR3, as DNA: TGTGCCAGCAGTCGAGATTTGAACACCGGGGAGCTGTTTTTT.

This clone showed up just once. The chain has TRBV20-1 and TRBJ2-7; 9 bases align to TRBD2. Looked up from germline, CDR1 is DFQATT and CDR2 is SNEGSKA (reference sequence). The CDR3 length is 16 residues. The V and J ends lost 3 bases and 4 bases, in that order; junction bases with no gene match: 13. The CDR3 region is CSASESRLAADYEQYF. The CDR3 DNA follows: TGCAGTGCTAGTGAGAGCCGACTAGCGGCTGATTACGAGCAGTACTTC.

CDR3 sequence reads: CASSVATPDLYSGANVLTF. The CDR3 DNA reads as TGTGCCAGCAGCGTAGCCACCCCCGACTTGTACTCTGGGGCCAACGTCCTGACTTTC. The V gene is TRBV9, the J gene TRBJ2-6; D is undetermined. Trimming cost V 0 bases and J 0 bases, with 16 bases left between them. CDR1 is SGDLS and CDR2 is YYNGEE in the germline V gene. This CDR3 is 19 amino acids long.

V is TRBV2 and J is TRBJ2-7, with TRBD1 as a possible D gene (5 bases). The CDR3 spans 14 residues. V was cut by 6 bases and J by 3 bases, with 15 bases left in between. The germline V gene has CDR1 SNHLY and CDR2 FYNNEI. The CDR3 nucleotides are TGTGCCAGCAGGAGGACACAAGCCTACTACGAGCAGTACTTC. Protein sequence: CASRRTQAYYEQYF.

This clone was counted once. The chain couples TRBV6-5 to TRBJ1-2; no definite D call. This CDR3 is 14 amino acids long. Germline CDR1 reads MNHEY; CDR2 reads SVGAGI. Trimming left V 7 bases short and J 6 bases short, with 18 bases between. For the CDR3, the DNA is TGTGCCAGCACCAGACTAGCCGGTCGGGATGGCTACACCTTC. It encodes CASTRLAGRDGYTF.

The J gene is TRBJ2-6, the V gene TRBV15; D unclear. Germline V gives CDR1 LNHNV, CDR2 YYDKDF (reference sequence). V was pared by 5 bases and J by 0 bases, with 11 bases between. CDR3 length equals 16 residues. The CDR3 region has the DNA TGTGCCACCAGCGAGATGTTGAGCTCTGGGGCCAACGTCCTGACTTTC. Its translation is CATSEMLSSGANVLTF. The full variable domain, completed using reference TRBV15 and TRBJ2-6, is DAMVIQNPRYQVTQFGKPVTLSCSQTLNHNVMYWYQQKSSQAPKLLFHYYDKDFNNEADTPDNFQSRRPNTSFCFLDIRSPGLGDTAMYLCATSEMLSSGANVLTFGAGSRLTVL.

For the CDR3, the DNA is TGTGCCAGCTCACCCCGGGACACCTATGGCTACACCTTC. It specifies CASSPRDTYGYTF. V and J are TRBV18 and TRBJ1-2, with D maybe TRBD1 (6 bases). This CDR3 comprises 13 residues. V was clipped by 3 bases and J by 4 bases, with 9 bases between them. In germline, CDR1 is KGHSH, CDR2 LQKENI.

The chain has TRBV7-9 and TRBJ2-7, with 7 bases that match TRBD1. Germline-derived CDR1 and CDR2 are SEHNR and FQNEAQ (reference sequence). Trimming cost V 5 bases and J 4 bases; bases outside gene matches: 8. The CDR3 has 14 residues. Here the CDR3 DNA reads TGTGCCAGCAGCACCCGGGACAGATGGTACGAGCAGTACTTC. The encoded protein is CASSTRDRWYEQYF. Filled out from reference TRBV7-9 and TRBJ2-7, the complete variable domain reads DTGVSQNPRHKITKRGQNVTFRCDPISEHNRLYWYRQTLGQGPEFLTYFQNEAQLEKSRLLSDRFSAERPKGSFSTLEIQRTEQGDSAMYLCASSTRDRWYEQYFGPGTRLTVT.

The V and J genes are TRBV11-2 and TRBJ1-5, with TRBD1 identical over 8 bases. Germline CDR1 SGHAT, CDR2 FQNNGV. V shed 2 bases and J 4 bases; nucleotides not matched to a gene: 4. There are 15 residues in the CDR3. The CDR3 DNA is TGTGCCAGCAGCTTAACAGGGGGGGATAATCAGCCCCAGCATTTT. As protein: CASSLTGGDNQPQHF.

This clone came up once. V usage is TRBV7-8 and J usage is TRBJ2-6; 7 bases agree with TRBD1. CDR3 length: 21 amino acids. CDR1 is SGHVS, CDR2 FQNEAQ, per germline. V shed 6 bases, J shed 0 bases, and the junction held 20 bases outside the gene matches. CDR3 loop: CASSHYRLPGQRSSGANVLTF. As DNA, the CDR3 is TGTGCCAGCAGTCATTATCGCTTACCGGGACAGAGAAGCTCTGGGGCCAACGTCCTGACTTTC. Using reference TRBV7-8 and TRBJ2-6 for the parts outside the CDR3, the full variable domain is GAGVSQSPRYKVAKRGQDVALRCDPISGHVSLFWYQQALGQGPEFLTYFQNEAQLDKSGLPSDRFFAERPEGSVSTLKIQRTQQEDSAVYLCASSHYRLPGQRSSGANVLTFGAGSRLTVL.

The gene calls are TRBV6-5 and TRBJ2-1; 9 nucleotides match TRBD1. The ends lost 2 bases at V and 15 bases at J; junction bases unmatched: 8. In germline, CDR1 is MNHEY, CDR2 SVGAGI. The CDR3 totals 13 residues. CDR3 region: CASSYEPGTGRFF. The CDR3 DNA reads TGTGCCAGCAGTTACGAACCCGGGACAGGGCGGTTCTTC.

The CDR3 is CASRPSPYTEAFF. The CDR3 bases are TGTGCCAGCAGGCCGAGTCCATACACTGAAGCTTTCTTT. The chain couples TRBV7-2 to TRBJ1-1; D uncertain. Germline CDR1 is SGHTA and CDR2 is FQGNSA. The CDR3 length is 13 residues. V lost 6 bases, J lost 3 bases, and 11 bases lay in between.

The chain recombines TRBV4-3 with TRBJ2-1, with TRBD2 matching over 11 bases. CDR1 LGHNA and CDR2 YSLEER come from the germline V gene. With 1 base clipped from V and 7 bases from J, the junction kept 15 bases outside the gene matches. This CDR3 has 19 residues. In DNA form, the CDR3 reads TGCGCCAGCAGCCAAGTCGCCCCGCGCGCGGCTAGCGGGAGGAATGAGCAGTTCTTC. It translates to CASSQVAPRAASGRNEQFF.

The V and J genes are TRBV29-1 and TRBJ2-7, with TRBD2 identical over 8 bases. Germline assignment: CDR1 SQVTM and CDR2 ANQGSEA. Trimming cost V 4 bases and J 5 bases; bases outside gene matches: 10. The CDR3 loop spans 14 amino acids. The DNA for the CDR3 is TGCAGCGTTGGAGAGCGGGAGCCCTTCGACGAGCAGTACTTC. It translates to CSVGEREPFDEQYF.